Shown below are 9 T cell receptor beta chains from a single sample sequenced in a study of control samples from healthy donors and cancer patients. Assay: immunoSEQ multiplex PCR; the TCRdb copy retains only in-frame clones and omits some. The top ten hold 20% to 25% of the sample, which has approximately 26,000 clones, 75% to 85% seen once. Input material: PBMCs. The source is a man aged 55 to 70 with colorectal cancer.

The rearrangement joins TRBV6-6 to TRBJ2-7; 9 bases are shared with TRBD2. With 2 bases clipped from V and 2 bases from J, the junction kept 1 base outside the gene matches. Germline V gene data show CDR1 as MNHNY and CDR2 as SVGAGI (reference sequence). The CDR3 is 14 amino acids. CDR3 sequence reads: CASSYERGAYEQYF. For the CDR3, the DNA is TGTGCCAGCAGTTACGAGCGGGGGGCCTACGAGCAGTACTTC.

The chain employs TRBV18 and TRBJ1-2, with D perhaps TRBD1 (5 bases). Trimming took 2 bases from V and 8 from J, leaving 12 bases between them. This CDR3 contains 13 residues. Looked up from germline, CDR1 is KGHSH and CDR2 is LQKENI. The CDR3 sequence: CASSPSDSRGYTF. As DNA, the CDR3 is TGTGCCAGCTCACCATCTGACAGCCGCGGCTACACCTTC.

Only a few counts were recorded for this clone. V usage is TRBV13 and J usage is TRBJ2-7; 8 positions match TRBD1. After removal of 5 bases from V and 1 base from J, the junction contained 7 bases not matched to a gene. Per germline, CDR1 PRHDT and CDR2 FYEKMQ (reference sequence). There are 15 residues in the CDR3. This CDR3 reads CASSPSGQGSYEQYF. The CDR3 DNA reads as TGTGCCAGCAGCCCCAGCGGACAGGGATCCTACGAGCAGTACTTC.

This sequence joins TRBV6-5 and TRBJ1-5; D possibly corresponds to TRBD1 (5 bases). V lost 6 bases and J lost 7, with 16 bases in between. Germline V gives CDR1 MNHEY, CDR2 SVGAGI. The CDR3 is 14 residues long. CDR3 DNA sequence: TGTGCCAGCAGCGATTATTGGGGGGACCAGCCCCAGCATTTT. It specifies CASSDYWGDQPQHF.

The V gene is TRBV7-2, the J gene TRBJ2-3; D remains unclear. The germline CDR1 and CDR2 sequences are SGHTA and FQGNSA. The ends were cut back, 8 bases at V and 4 bases at J, with 13 bases in the middle. The CDR3 consists of 13 residues. The DNA of the CDR3 is TGTGCCAGCGCGGCGGCTTACTCAGATACGCAGTATTTT. Translation: CASAAAYSDTQYF.

The rearrangement links TRBV10-2 to TRBJ2-1; tentative D call: TRBD1 (5 bases). The CDR3 length is 13 residues. Looked up from germline, CDR1 is WSHSY and CDR2 is SAAADI. Trimming removed 6 bases from V and 2 bases from J, with 8 bases in between. Here the CDR3 reads CASRIGAYNEQFF. CDR3 DNA sequence: TGCGCCAGCAGGATAGGGGCCTACAATGAGCAGTTCTTC.

This clone occurred a few times. The rearrangement links TRBV2 to TRBJ2-1, with TRBD1 as a possible D gene (6 bases). Germline CDR1 SNHLY, CDR2 FYNNEI. V shed 5 bases and J shed 6 bases, with 11 bases lying between them. CDR3 length equals 13 residues. In DNA form, the CDR3 reads TGTGCCAGCAGTCGCACAGGGTTCAATGAGCAGTTCTTC. This sequence encodes CASSRTGFNEQFF.

The chain uses TRBV6-5 and TRBJ2-1; a possible D gene is TRBD1 (6 bases). The germline V and J ends were trimmed by 8 bases and 9 bases, with 23 bases remaining between them. Per germline, CDR1 MNHEY and CDR2 SVGAGI. The CDR3 length is 15 residues. The CDR3 nucleotides are TGTGCCAGCTCCTTAGGGGTGCCTACAGGGATTGAGCAGTTCTTC. Its translation: CASSLGVPTGIEQFF.

This rearrangement joins TRBV18 to TRBJ2-1; D is possibly TRBD1 or TRBD2 (5 bases each). V was pared by 2 bases and J by 0 bases, with 8 bases between. Germline loops: CDR1 KGHSH, CDR2 LQKENI. The CDR3 runs 15 residues. CDR3 protein: CASSPNGASYNEQFF. The DNA for the CDR3 is TGTGCCAGCTCACCAAACGGGGCCTCCTACAATGAGCAGTTCTTC.